Below, 14 T cell receptor beta chains from the same sample are listed, as sequenced in a study of T cell responses to AZD1222 COVID-19 vaccine. This table comes from immunoSEQ multiplex PCR, and its TCRdb copy is limited to in-frame clones, with some not included. The sample lists about 120,000 clones; about 90% were seen once. The source was peripheral blood, collected on day 0 of AZD1222 vaccination. These receptor sequences come from an adult in good health.

This rearrangement joins TRBV7-2 to TRBJ2-7, with D possibly TRBD2 on 5 matching bases. The V end was cut by 1 base, the J end by 4 bases, with 14 bases between. CDR1 is SGHTA, CDR2 FQGNSA, per germline. The CDR3 covers 15 residues. CDR3 sequence: CASSLGGAKVYEQYF. Here the CDR3 DNA reads TGTGCCAGCAGCTTAGGGGGAGCGAAAGTGTACGAGCAGTACTTC.

This chain uses TRBV5-5 with TRBJ1-4; D is possibly TRBD1 (5 bases). The CDR3 is 16 amino acids. The germline gives CDR1 SGHKS, CDR2 YYEKEE (reference sequence). V gave up 4 bases and J gave up 2 bases, with 15 bases separating them. CDR3 amino acids: CASSPTPGRTNEKLFF. The CDR3 DNA reads as TGTGCCAGCAGCCCGACACCAGGGCGGACTAATGAAAAACTGTTTTTT.

The count of this clone is one. The chain couples TRBV2 to TRBJ1-1; D gene unclear. Germline lookup yields CDR1 SNHLY and CDR2 FYNNEI. With 7 bases removed from V and 0 bases from J, the gap between germline ends came to 15 bases. The CDR3 sequence is 15 residues long. The CDR3 loop reads CASIFGRALNTEAFF. DNA for the CDR3: TGTGCCAGCATTTTTGGTCGGGCCCTGAACACTGAAGCTTTCTTT.

The V and J genes are TRBV18 and TRBJ1-4; D may be TRBD1 (6 bases). The CDR3 covers 12 residues. Germline CDR1 KGHSH, CDR2 LQKENI. Trimming took off 5 bases at V and 16 bases at J, with 17 bases between the two ends. The CDR3 region has the DNA TGTGCCAGCTCATCATCTAGGGGGGACCGGTTTTTT. Protein product: CASSSSRGDRFF.

The chain employs TRBV9 and TRBJ1-4; tentative D call: TRBD1 (6 bases). The CDR3 is 14 residues long. Germline V gene data show CDR1 as SGDLS and CDR2 as YYNGEE. With 2 bases removed from V and 5 bases from J, the gap between germline ends came to 10 bases. CDR3 protein: CASSVAGENEKLFF. In DNA, the CDR3 is TGTGCCAGCAGCGTCGCAGGGGAGAATGAAAAACTGTTTTTT.

The genes are TRBV29-1 and TRBJ1-3; tentatively, D is TRBD1 (5 bases). Germline values: CDR1 SQVTM, CDR2 ANQGSEA. The CDR3 sequence is 10 residues long. This chain's CDR3 is CGAGGNTIYF. CDR3 DNA sequence: TGCGGGGCCGGTGGAAACACCATATATTTT.

The V and J genes are TRBV14 and TRBJ2-2; TRBD2 is a possible D gene (6 bases). The CDR3 totals 16 residues. CDR1 and CDR2 from the germline V gene are SGHDN and FVKESK. The germline V and J ends were trimmed by 2 bases and 3 bases, with 13 bases remaining between them. This CDR3 is CASSQLGREDTGELFF. CDR3 coding DNA: TGTGCCAGCAGCCAATTGGGCAGGGAGGACACCGGGGAGCTGTTTTTT. Supplemented by reference TRBV14 and TRBJ2-2, the full variable domain reads EAGVTQFPSHSVIEKGQTVTLRCDPISGHDNLYWYRRVMGKEIKFLLHFVKESKQDESGMPNNRFLAERTGGTYSTLKVQPAELEDSGVYFCASSQLGREDTGELFFGEGSRLTVL.

Turning to this clone: This same CDR3 is encoded by further DNA sequences in the sample. This sequence joins TRBV9 and TRBJ1-2, with D maybe TRBD1 (5 bases). CDR3 length: 14 amino acids. CDR1 SGDLS and CDR2 YYNGEE come from the germline V gene. The ends were cut back, 0 bases at V and 7 bases at J, with 13 bases in the middle. CDR3 protein: CASSVGGAARGYTF. In DNA form, the CDR3 reads TGTGCCAGCAGCGTAGGGGGCGCGGCCCGTGGCTACACCTTC.

The V call is TRBV4-2, the J call TRBJ2-5; TRBD2 is a possible D gene (6 bases). This CDR3 comprises 16 residues. V gave up 0 bases and J gave up 5 bases, with 16 bases separating them. Germline CDR1 reads LGHNA; CDR2 reads YNFKEQ. DNA for the CDR3: TGTGCCAGCAGCCAAGATTATACGGGGGTAAGGGAGACCCAGTACTTC. It specifies CASSQDYTGVRETQYF.

The rearrangement uses TRBV3-1 (or the pseudogene TRBV3-2) and TRBJ2-1, with 14 positions matching TRBD2. With 4 bases clipped from V and 4 bases from J, the junction kept 6 bases outside the gene matches. Germline lookup yields CDR1 LGHDT and CDR2 YNNKEL (reference sequence). The CDR3 covers 17 residues. CDR3 nucleotide sequence: TGTGCCAGCAGCCCCTGGGGGACTAGCGGGGGTTACAATGAGCAGTTCTTC. Translating it yields CASSPWGTSGGYNEQFF.

This CDR3 reads CASRRGDPTEAFF. The CDR3, as DNA: TGTGCCAGCAGACGAGGTGATCCCACTGAAGCTTTCTTT. V and J are TRBV6-5 and TRBJ1-1, with no clear D. The V end lost 6 bases, the J end lost 4 bases, and 12 bases lay between the germline ends. The CDR3 loop spans 13 amino acids. Germline V gives CDR1 MNHEY, CDR2 SVGAGI.

This clone is a singleton in its sample. The V call is TRBV11-2, the J call TRBJ1-5; 7 bases are a match to TRBD1. Germline V gene sequence: CDR1 SGHAT, CDR2 FQNNGV. The CDR3 extends over 13 amino acids. After removal of 8 bases from V and 3 bases from J, the junction contained 4 bases not matched to a gene. Written as DNA, the CDR3 is TGTGCCAGCGCCGGGACAGTCAATCAGCCCCAGCATTTT. The encoded protein is CASAGTVNQPQHF. The variable domain in full, completed from reference TRBV11-2 and TRBJ1-5, reads EAGVAQSPRYKIIEKRQSVAFWCNPISGHATLYWYQQILGQGPKLLIQFQNNGVVDDSQLPKDRFSAERLKGVDSTLKIQPAKLEDSAVYLCASAGTVNQPQHFGDGTRLSIL.

The V gene is TRBV28, the J gene TRBJ2-7, with D possibly being TRBD1 (6 bases). The germline gives CDR1 MDHEN, CDR2 SYDVKM. The CDR3 spans 15 residues. Trimming pared 6 bases from V and 3 bases from J, leaving 18 bases between. DNA of the CDR3: TGTGCCAGCAGCAGGCCCGGGACACTTAACTACGAGCAGTACTTC. Translated, it gives CASSRPGTLNYEQYF.

The chain recombines TRBV29-1 with TRBJ2-7; D uncertain. Trimming left V 7 bases short and J 2 bases short, with 15 bases between. Germline CDR1 and CDR2: SQVTM and ANQGSEA. The CDR3 consists of 13 residues. The CDR3 spells CSGGSNLPYEQYF. CDR3 in DNA: TGCAGCGGAGGTTCCAACCTCCCCTACGAGCAGTACTTC.